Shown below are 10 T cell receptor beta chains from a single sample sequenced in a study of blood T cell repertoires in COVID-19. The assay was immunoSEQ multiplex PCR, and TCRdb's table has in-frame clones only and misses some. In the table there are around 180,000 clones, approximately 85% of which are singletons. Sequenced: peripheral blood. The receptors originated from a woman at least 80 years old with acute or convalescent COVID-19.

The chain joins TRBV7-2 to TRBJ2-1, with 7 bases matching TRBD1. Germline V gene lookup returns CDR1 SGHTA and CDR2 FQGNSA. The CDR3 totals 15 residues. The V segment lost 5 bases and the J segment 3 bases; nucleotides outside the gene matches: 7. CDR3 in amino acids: CASSPEGAGYNEQFF. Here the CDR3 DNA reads TGTGCCAGCAGCCCCGAGGGGGCGGGCTACAATGAGCAGTTCTTC.

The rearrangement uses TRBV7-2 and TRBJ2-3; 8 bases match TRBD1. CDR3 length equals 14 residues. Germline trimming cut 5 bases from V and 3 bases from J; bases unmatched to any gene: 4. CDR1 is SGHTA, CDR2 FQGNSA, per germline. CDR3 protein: CASSQQGGTDTQYF. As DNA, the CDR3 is TGTGCCAGCAGCCAACAGGGGGGAACAGATACGCAGTATTTT. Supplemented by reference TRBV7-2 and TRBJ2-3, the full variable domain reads GAGVSQSPSNKVTEKGKDVELRCDPISGHTALYWYRQSLGQGLEFLIYFQGNSAPDKSGLPSDRFSAERTGGSVSTLTIQRTQQEDSAVYLCASSQQGGTDTQYFGPGTRLTVL.

This CDR3 is CAISSGRADYGYTF. CDR3 nucleotides: TGTGCCATCAGTTCCGGCAGGGCAGACTATGGCTACACCTTC. V usage is TRBV10-3 and J usage is TRBJ1-2; weak D call: TRBD1 (5 bases). This CDR3 region has 14 residues. Trimming removed 5 bases at V and 3 bases at J, with 13 bases between. The germline gives CDR1 ENHRY, CDR2 SYGVKD.

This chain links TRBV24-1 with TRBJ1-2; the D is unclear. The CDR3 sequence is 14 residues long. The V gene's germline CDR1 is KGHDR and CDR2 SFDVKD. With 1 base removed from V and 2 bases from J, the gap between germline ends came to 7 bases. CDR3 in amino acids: CATSDFRVNYGYTF. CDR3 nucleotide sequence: TGTGCCACCAGTGATTTTAGAGTGAACTATGGCTACACCTTC.

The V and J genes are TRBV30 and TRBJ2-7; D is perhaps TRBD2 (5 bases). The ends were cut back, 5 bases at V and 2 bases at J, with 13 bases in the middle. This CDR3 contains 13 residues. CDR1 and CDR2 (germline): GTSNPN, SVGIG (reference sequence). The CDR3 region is CAWDAGRAYEQYF. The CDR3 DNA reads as TGTGCCTGGGACGCTGGGCGGGCCTACGAGCAGTACTTC.

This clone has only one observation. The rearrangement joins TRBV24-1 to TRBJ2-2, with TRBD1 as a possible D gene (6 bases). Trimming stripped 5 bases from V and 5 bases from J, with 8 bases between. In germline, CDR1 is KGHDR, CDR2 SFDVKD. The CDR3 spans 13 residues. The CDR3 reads CATSVGGTGELFF. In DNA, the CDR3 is TGTGCCACCAGTGTAGGGGGAACCGGGGAGCTGTTTTTT.

CDR3 in amino acids: CASSLGHPNTEAFF. DNA of the CDR3: TGTGCCAGCAGCTTGGGGCACCCGAACACTGAAGCTTTCTTT. The V call is TRBV5-6, the J call TRBJ1-1; D unresolved. The CDR3 contains 14 residues. The germline CDR1 and CDR2 sequences are SGHDT and YYEEEE. V lost 0 bases and J lost 1, with 7 bases in between.

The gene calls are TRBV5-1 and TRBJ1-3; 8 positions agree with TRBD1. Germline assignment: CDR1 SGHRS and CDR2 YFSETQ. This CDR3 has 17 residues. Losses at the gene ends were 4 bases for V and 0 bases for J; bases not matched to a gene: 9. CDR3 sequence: CASSPGGQGDSGNTIYF. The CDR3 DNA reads TGCGCCAGCAGCCCCGGAGGACAGGGCGACTCTGGAAACACCATATATTTT.

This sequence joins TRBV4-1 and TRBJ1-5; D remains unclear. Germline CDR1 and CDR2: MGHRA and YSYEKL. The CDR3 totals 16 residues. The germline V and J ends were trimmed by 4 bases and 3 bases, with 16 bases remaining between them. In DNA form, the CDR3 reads TGCGCCAGCAGCCGCAACCAGGCGAGCCTCAATCAGCCCCAGCATTTT. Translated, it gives CASSRNQASLNQPQHF.

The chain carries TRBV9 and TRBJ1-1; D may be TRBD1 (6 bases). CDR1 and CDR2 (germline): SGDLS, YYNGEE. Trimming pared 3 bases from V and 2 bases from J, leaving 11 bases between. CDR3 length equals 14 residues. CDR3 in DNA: TGTGCCAGCAGCGCGACAGGACAAAACACTGAAGCTTTCTTT. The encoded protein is CASSATGQNTEAFF. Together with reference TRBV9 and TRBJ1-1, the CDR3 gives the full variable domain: DSGVTQTPKHLITATGQRVTLRCSPRSGDLSVYWYQQSLDQGLQFLIQYYNGEERAKGNILERFSAQQFPDLHSELNLSSLELGDSALYFCASSATGQNTEAFFGQGTRLTVV.